Included here is one T cell receptor (beta chain) sequence, with context. Its cognate antigen is unknown. The CDR3 runs to 17 residues. Per germline, CDR1 SGHDT and CDR2 YYEEEE. V was clipped by 0 bases and J by 5 bases; unmatched bases: 10. The data belong to a study of cytomegalovirus exposure and HLA in healthy donors. Study-level information: The study placed approximately 78% of its 398 genotyped donors in the Caucasian-associated ancestry cluster.

The PCR employed 60 Vbeta primers together with 13 Jbeta primers. Authors' methods: An analysis performed later counted roughly 80 million unique TCR beta chains (around 11 million of them shared). Assay: immunoSEQ multiplex PCR; the TCRdb copy retains only in-frame clones and omits some. The V and J calls and clone size are taken from that table; D and trimming were inferred from the DNA. The sample lists about 170,000 clones; over 65% were seen once. Overall study results and limits: Presence/absence analyses supposed approximately even sequencing depth among donors.

The clonotype was recovered from a man between 40 and 49 years old in good health and CMV-seropositive. Sequencing was carried out using PBMCs. The J gene is TRBJ2-2, the V gene TRBV5-6; 7 nucleotides match TRBD1. Here the CDR3 reads CASSLGVRTGGTGELFF. Written as DNA, the CDR3 is TGTGCCAGCAGCTTGGGGGTTAGGACAGGAGGAACCGGGGAGCTGTTTTTT.